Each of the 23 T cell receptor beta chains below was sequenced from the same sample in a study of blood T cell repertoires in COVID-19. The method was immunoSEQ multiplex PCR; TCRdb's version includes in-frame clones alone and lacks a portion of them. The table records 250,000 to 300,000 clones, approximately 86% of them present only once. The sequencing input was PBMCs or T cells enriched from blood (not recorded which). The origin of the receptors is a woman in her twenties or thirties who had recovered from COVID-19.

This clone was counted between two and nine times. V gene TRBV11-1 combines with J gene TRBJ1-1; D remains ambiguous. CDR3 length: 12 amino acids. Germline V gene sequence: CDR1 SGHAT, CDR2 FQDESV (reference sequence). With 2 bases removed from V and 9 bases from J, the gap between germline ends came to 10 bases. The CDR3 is CASSLSLRQAFF. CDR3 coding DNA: TGTGCCAGCAGCTTAAGTTTGAGGCAAGCTTTCTTT.

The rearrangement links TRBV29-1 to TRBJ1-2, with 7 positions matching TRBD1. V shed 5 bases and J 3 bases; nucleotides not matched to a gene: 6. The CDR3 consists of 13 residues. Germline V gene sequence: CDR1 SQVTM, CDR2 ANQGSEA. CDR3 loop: CSVRQGEDYGYTF. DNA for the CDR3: TGCAGCGTTCGCCAGGGGGAGGACTATGGCTACACCTTC. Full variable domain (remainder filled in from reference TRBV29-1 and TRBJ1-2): SAVISQKPSRDICQRGTSLTIQCQVDSQVTMMFWYRQQPGQSLTLIATANQGSEATYESGFVIDKFPISRPNLTFSTLTVSNMSPEDSSIYLCSVRQGEDYGYTFGSGTRLTVV.

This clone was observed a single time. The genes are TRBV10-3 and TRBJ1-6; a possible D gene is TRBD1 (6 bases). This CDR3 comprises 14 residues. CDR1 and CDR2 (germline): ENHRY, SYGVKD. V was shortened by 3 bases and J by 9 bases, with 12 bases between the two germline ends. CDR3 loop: CAISDGRGGSPLHF. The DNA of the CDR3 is TGTGCCATCAGTGACGGGAGGGGGGGTTCACCCCTCCACTTT.

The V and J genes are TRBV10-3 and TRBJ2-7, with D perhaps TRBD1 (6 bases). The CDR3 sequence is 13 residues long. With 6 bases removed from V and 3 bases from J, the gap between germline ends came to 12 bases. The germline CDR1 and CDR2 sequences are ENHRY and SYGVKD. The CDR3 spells CAISSIQGYEQYF. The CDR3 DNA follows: TGTGCCATCAGCTCAATACAGGGCTACGAGCAGTACTTC.

DNA of the CDR3: TGTGCCAGCAGCTTCCTCGGGACAGCCTCCTACGAGCAGTACTTC. Encoded protein: CASSFLGTASYEQYF. The J gene is TRBJ2-7, the V gene TRBV5-6; 7 bases align to TRBD1. Germline assignment: CDR1 SGHDT and CDR2 YYEEEE. The CDR3 extends over 15 amino acids. V shed 2 bases and J 0 bases; nucleotides not matched to a gene: 5.

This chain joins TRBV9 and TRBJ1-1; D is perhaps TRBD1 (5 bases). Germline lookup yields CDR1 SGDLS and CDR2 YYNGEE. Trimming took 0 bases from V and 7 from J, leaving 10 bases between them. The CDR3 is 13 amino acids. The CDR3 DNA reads TGTGCCAGCAGCGTAGTCGACAGACTTGAAGCTTTCTTT. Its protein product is CASSVVDRLEAFF.

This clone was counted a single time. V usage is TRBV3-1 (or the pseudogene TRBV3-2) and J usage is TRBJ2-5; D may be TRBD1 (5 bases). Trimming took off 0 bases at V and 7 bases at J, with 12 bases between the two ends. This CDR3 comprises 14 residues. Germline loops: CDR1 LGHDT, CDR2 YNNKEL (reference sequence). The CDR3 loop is CASSQDNRRGTQYF. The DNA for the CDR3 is TGTGCCAGCAGCCAAGATAATAGAAGGGGGACCCAGTACTTC.

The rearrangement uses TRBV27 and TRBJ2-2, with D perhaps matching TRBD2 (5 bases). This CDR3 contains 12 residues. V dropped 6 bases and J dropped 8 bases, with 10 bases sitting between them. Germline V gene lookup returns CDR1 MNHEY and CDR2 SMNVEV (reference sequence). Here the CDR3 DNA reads TGTGCCAGCAGAAGGACTCTTGGGGAGCTGTTTTTT. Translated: CASRRTLGELFF.

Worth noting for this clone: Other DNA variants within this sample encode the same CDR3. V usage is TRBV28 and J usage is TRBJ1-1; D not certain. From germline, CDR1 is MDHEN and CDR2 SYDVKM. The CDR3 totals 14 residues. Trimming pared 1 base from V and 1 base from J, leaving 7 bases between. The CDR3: CASSLSGRNTEAFF. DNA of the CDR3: TGTGCCAGCAGTTTATCCGGGAGGAACACTGAAGCTTTCTTT.

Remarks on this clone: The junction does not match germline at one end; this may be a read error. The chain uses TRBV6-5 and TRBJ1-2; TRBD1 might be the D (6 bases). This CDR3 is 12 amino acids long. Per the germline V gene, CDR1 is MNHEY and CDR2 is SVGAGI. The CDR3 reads CASSSAGQPAYF. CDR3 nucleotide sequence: TGTGCCAGCAGTTCCGCAGGACAGCCGGCCTACTTC.

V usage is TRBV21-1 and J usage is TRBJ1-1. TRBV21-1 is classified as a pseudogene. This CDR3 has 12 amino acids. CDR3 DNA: TGTGCCAGCAAAGCGGCGGACACTGAAGCTTTCTTT. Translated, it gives CASKAADTEAFF.

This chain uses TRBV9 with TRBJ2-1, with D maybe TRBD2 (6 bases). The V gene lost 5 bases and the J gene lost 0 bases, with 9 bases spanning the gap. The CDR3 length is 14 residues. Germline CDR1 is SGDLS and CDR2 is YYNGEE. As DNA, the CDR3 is TGTGCCAGCAGTCTAGCGACCTCCTACAATGAGCAGTTCTTC. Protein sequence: CASSLATSYNEQFF. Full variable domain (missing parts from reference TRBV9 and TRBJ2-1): DSGVTQTPKHLITATGQRVTLRCSPRSGDLSVYWYQQSLDQGLQFLIQYYNGEERAKGNILERFSAQQFPDLHSELNLSSLELGDSALYFCASSLATSYNEQFFGPGTRLTVL.

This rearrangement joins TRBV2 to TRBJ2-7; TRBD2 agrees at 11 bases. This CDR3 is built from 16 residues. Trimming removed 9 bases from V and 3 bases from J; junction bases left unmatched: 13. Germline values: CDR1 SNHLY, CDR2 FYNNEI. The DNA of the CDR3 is TGTGCCAGTCGATCCCCTAGCGGGAGGATTATCTACGAGCAGTACTTC. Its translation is CASRSPSGRIIYEQYF.

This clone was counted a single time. The CDR3 here is CASSPPGAHTEYGYTF. CDR3 coding DNA: TGTGCCAGCTCACCACCTGGGGCACACACTGAATATGGCTACACCTTC. The gene calls are TRBV18 and TRBJ1-2; D might be TRBD1 (5 bases). The V end lost 0 bases, the J end lost 5 bases, and 16 bases lay between the germline ends. This CDR3 is 16 amino acids long. From germline, CDR1 is KGHSH and CDR2 LQKENI.

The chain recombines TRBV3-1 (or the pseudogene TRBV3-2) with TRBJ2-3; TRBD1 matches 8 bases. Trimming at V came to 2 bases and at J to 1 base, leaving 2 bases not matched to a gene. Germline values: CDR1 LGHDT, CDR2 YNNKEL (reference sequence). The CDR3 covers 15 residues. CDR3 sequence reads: CASSQRQGRTDTQYF. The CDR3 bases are TGTGCCAGCAGCCAAAGACAGGGGCGCACAGATACGCAGTATTTT.

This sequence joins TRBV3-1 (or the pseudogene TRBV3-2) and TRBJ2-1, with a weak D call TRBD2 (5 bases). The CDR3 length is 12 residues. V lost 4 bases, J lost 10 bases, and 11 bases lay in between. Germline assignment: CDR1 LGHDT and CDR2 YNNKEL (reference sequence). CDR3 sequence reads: CASSRLGEEQFF. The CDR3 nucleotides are TGTGCCAGCAGCCGGCTGGGAGAAGAGCAGTTCTTC.

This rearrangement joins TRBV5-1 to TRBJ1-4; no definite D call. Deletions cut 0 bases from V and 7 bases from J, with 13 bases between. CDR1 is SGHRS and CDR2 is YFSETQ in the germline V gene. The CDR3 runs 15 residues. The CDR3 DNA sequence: TGCGCCAGCAGCTTGGAAGGAGGGATTCCTGAAAAACTGTTTTTT. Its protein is CASSLEGGIPEKLFF. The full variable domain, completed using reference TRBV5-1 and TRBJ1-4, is KAGVTQTPRYLIKTRGQQVTLSCSPISGHRSVSWYQQTPGQGLQFLFEYFSETQRNKGNFPGRFSGRQFSNSRSEMNVSTLELGDSALYLCASSLEGGIPEKLFFGSGTQLSVL.

The CDR3 DNA is TGTGCCAGCAGTCCTACTCGTAGCGGGAGCACCGGGGAGCTGTTTTTT. This translates into CASSPTRSGSTGELFF. The chain is built from TRBV27 and TRBJ2-2, with TRBD2 matching over 9 bases. There are 16 residues in the CDR3. Trimming removed 5 bases from V and 4 bases from J; junction bases left unmatched: 8. Germline V gene sequence: CDR1 MNHEY, CDR2 SMNVEV (reference sequence).

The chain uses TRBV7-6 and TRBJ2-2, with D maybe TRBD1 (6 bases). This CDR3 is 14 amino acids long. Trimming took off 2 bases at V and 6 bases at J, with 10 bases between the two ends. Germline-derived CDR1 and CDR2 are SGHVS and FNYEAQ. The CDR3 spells CASSLSWGPGELFF. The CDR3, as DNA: TGTGCCAGCAGCTTAAGCTGGGGGCCCGGGGAGCTGTTTTTT.

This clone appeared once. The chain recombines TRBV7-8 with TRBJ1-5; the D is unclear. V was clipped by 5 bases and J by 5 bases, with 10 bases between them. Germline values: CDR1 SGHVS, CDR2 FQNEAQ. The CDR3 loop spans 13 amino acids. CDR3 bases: TGTGCCAGCAGCCCGGGGAGTTATCAGCCCCAGCATTTT. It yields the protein CASSPGSYQPQHF.

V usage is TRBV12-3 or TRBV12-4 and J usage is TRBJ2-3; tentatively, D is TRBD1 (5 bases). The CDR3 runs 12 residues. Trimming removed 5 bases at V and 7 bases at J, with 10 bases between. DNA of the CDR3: TGTGCCAGCAGTCCGACAGCGAATACGCAGTATTTT. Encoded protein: CASSPTANTQYF.

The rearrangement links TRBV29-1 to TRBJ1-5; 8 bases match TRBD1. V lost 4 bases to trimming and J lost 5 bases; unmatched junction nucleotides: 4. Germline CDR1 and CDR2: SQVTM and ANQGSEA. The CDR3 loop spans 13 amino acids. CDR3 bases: TGCAGCGTTGGACAGACAGGGGATCAGCCCCAGCATTTT. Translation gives CSVGQTGDQPQHF.

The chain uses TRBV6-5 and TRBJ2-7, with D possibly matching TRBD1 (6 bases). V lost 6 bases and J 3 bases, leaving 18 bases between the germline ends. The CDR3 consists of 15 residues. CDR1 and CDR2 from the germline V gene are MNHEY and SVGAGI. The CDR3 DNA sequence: TGTGCCAGCAGGAGTCCCTTGGGGGCCGACTACGAGCAGTACTTC. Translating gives CASRSPLGADYEQYF.